Sequencing of this T cell receptor beta chain was carried out in a study of T cell repertoires in cytomegalovirus infection. Study-level background: Public TCR beta signatures provided an indication of both CMV infection and a matching HLA type. Overall study findings and caveats: CMV carriers having the relevant HLA were flagged by cumulative public TCR beta family frequency.

Via MiXCR, TCRdb re-called the reads, giving one row per CDR3 protein. The repertoire holds around 210,000 distinct CDR3 sequences, with 6% to 8% as singletons. The CDR3 is 15 amino acids. J was trimmed by 1 base and V by 0 bases; bases with no gene match: 3. Per the germline V gene, CDR1 is MNHEY and CDR2 is SVGEGT. This clonotype was picked up many times. As yet, its antigen is unknown. The sequenced material came from PBMCs. The receptor comes from a human donor in good health (CMV status not recorded). Some clones in this sample may be carry-over from other donors' samples. The J gene is TRBJ2-7, the V gene TRBV6-2 or TRBV6-3; the match to TRBD1 covers 7 bases. The CDR3 sequence is CASSYSWDSSYEQYF. The CDR3 DNA sequence: TGTGCCAGCAGTTACTCTTGGGACAGTTCCTACGAGCAGTACTTC.